This T cell receptor beta chain was sequenced during a study of regulatory T cells in long-lasting Graves disease. Investigators prepared the TCR beta libraries by applying iRepertoire HTBI primers and Arm-PCR of CDR3 regions. A single record per CDR3 protein comes from TCRdb applying MiXCR to the multiplex PCR reads. The repertoire holds approximately 560,000 distinct CDR3 sequences, around 15% seen once, with around 12% in the top ten. The time point was: newly diagnosed GD, antithyroid drugs for less than 3 months. PBMC RNA was the source of the TCR library. Points on this clonotype: This may stem from a read error, because a much larger clone lies one nucleotide away. The conserved phenylalanine or tryptophan normally closing the CDR3 is absent here, so this likely arose from a read error.

These data were also reused for a study on T cells in Graves' hyperthyroidism and ophthalmopathy. This second report adds: Newly diagnosed patients aged 18 to 65 had hyperthyroidism of under 2 months' duration. TCR CDR3 underwent first-round RT-PCR with the HTBI primer set. Ophthalmopathy was separated from stable hyperthyroidism by a 13 V-J model.

The source is a young man with Graves disease. Sequenced here: peripheral blood mononuclear cells (PBMCs), sampled at new diagnosis, from a patient treated with antithyroid drugs.

This CDR3 is CASRPSGARTDTQYS. As DNA, the CDR3 is TGTGCCAGCAGACCCTCGGGAGCCCGCACAGATACGCAGTATTCT. V gene TRBV11-2 combines with J gene TRBJ2-3; D may be TRBD2 (6 bases). The CDR3 has 15 residues. Germline V gene data show CDR1 as SGHAT and CDR2 as FQNNGV. V lost 6 bases and J 1 base, leaving 14 bases between the germline ends.